Below are 13 T cell receptor beta chains sequenced from a single sample in a study of beta chain features in type 1 diabetes. As every portion of the isolated RNA was reverse transcribed, the sequencing read expressed TCRB transcripts. The repertoire was sequenced with immunoSEQ multiplex PCR; TCRdb's copy has only in-frame clones and lacks some. Here the sample spans around 500,000 clones, roughly an eighth being singletons. The sample consisted of naive CD4+ T cells from blood. All receptors derive from a woman younger than 30 in good health.

This clone occurred a few times. V gene TRBV30 combines with J gene TRBJ2-4; 14 bases map to TRBD2. The V gene's germline CDR1 is GTSNPN and CDR2 SVGIG (reference sequence). The CDR3 runs 19 residues. Trimming took 0 bases from V and 1 from J; bases not matched to a gene: 8. The CDR3 DNA reads as TGTGCCTGGAGTGTATTTAGGACTAGCGGGAGGAAGGCCAAAAACATTCAGTACTTC. This codes for CAWSVFRTSGRKAKNIQYF. Full variable domain (remainder filled in from reference TRBV30 and TRBJ2-4): SQTIHQWPATLVQPVGSPLSLECTVEGTSNPNLYWYRQAAGRGLQLLFYSVGIGQISSEVPQNLSASRPQDRQFILSSKKLLLSDSGFYLCAWSVFRTSGRKAKNIQYFGAGTRLSVL.

The rearrangement uses TRBV5-8 and TRBJ2-5; D may match TRBD1 or TRBD2 (5 bases each). Germline CDR1 is SGHTS and CDR2 is YDEGEE. CDR3 length: 16 residues. Trimming cost V 2 bases and J 4 bases, with 18 bases left between them. The DNA for the CDR3 is TGTGCCAGCAGCTTCGGGACCGCAGTAACGAGAGAGACCCAGTACTTC. This translates into CASSFGTAVTRETQYF.

This clone has a handful of counts. J is TRBJ2-5 and V is TRBV9; 10 bases agree with TRBD2. CDR1 and CDR2 (germline): SGDLS, YYNGEE. Germline trimming cut 2 bases from V and 3 bases from J; bases unmatched to any gene: 4. This CDR3 comprises 15 residues. CDR3 nucleotide sequence: TGTGCCAGCAGCGTCAGCGGGAGGGCCAAAGAGACCCAGTACTTC. Encoded protein: CASSVSGRAKETQYF.

This clone has a handful of counts. J is TRBJ1-5 and V is TRBV28, with D unresolved. Trimming took 2 bases from V and 6 from J, leaving 5 bases between them. The CDR3 sequence is 12 residues long. Germline CDR1 MDHEN, CDR2 SYDVKM. The CDR3 bases are TGTGCCAGCAGTTTAATATCTCAGCCCCAGCATTTT. Its translation: CASSLISQPQHF.

This clone was observed a few times. V gene TRBV4-1 combines with J gene TRBJ2-5; D is unresolved. Germline CDR1 reads MGHRA; CDR2 reads YSYEKL. The CDR3 is made up of 13 amino acids. V gave up 1 base and J gave up 4 bases, with 7 bases separating them. CDR3 loop: CASSQVWGETQYF. CDR3 coding DNA: TGCGCCAGCAGCCAAGTCTGGGGAGAGACCCAGTACTTC.

This clone showed up just a few times. The chain recombines TRBV7-9 with TRBJ2-5, with 10 bases fitting TRBD2. This CDR3 is built from 14 residues. CDR1 SEHNR and CDR2 FQNEAQ come from the germline V gene (reference sequence). Trimming removed 6 bases from V and 2 bases from J; junction bases left unmatched: 3. CDR3 DNA sequence: TGTGCCAGCAGTTCGACTAGCGGGCAAGAGACCCAGTACTTC. Protein: CASSSTSGQETQYF. Filled out from reference TRBV7-9 and TRBJ2-5, the complete variable domain reads DTGVSQNPRHKITKRGQNVTFRCDPISEHNRLYWYRQTLGQGPEFLTYFQNEAQLEKSRLLSDRFSAERPKGSFSTLEIQRTEQGDSAMYLCASSSTSGQETQYFGPGTRLLVL.

Note on this clone: Other nucleotide sequences in the sample specify the same CDR3. The chain combines TRBV7-2 with TRBJ2-5; the D is unclear. The CDR3 runs to 11 residues. Germline V gives CDR1 SGHTA, CDR2 FQGNSA. Trimming left V 5 bases short and J 3 bases short, with 4 bases between. The CDR3 reads CASSAKETQYF. DNA for the CDR3: TGTGCCAGCAGCGCGAAAGAGACCCAGTACTTC. Filled out from reference TRBV7-2 and TRBJ2-5, the complete variable domain reads GAGVSQSPSNKVTEKGKDVELRCDPISGHTALYWYRQSLGQGLEFLIYFQGNSAPDKSGLPSDRFSAERTGGSVSTLTIQRTQQEDSAVYLCASSAKETQYFGPGTRLLVL.

This clone was counted only a few times. The V call is TRBV4-1, the J call TRBJ1-2; 7 bases match TRBD1. Per germline, CDR1 MGHRA and CDR2 YSYEKL. With 1 base clipped from V and 8 bases from J, the junction kept 16 bases outside the gene matches. The CDR3 runs 17 residues. The CDR3 DNA is TGCGCCAGCAGCCAAGTAGGAAGATACAGGGGTGGTTGGGGCTACACCTTC. As protein: CASSQVGRYRGGWGYTF.

This chain links TRBV7-8 with TRBJ2-5; tentative D call: TRBD1 (6 bases). Trimming removed 1 base from V and 6 bases from J, with 21 bases in between. Germline CDR1 is SGHVS and CDR2 is FQNEAQ. This CDR3 is 17 amino acids long. CDR3 sequence reads: CASSLGRQGTGSKTQYF. CDR3 coding DNA: TGTGCCAGCAGCTTAGGAAGGCAGGGGACCGGGTCGAAGACCCAGTACTTC.

The chain has TRBV2 and TRBJ1-1; possible D gene TRBD1, 5 bases. The CDR3 covers 13 residues. Trimming took off 4 bases at V and 11 bases at J, with 17 bases between the two ends. From germline, CDR1 is SNHLY and CDR2 FYNNEI. Here the CDR3 DNA reads TGTGCCAGCAGTGTGCAGGGATCTATTTCCGCTTTCTTT. It encodes CASSVQGSISAFF.

The chain joins TRBV10-3 to TRBJ2-5; D perhaps matches TRBD1 (5 bases). CDR3 size: 11 residues. V was trimmed by 11 bases and J by 5 bases, leaving 12 bases between them. CDR1 ENHRY and CDR2 SYGVKD come from the germline V gene. The CDR3 loop reads CAVGSGETQYF. The CDR3 DNA sequence: TGTGCCGTAGGATCAGGGGAGACCCAGTACTTC.

This clone turned up a few times. The genes are TRBV18 and TRBJ2-3; weak D call: TRBD2 (7 bases). Trimming removed 2 bases at V and 3 bases at J, with 12 bases between. The germline gives CDR1 KGHSH, CDR2 LQKENI. This CDR3 is built from 15 residues. This CDR3 is CASSPTAGTTDTQYF. The CDR3 DNA reads TGTGCCAGCTCACCAACAGCGGGGACAACAGATACGCAGTATTTT.

V gene TRBV7-2 combines with J gene TRBJ2-3; D remains unclear. CDR1 is SGHTA and CDR2 is FQGNSA in the germline V gene. The CDR3 has 13 residues. V lost 1 base and J lost 2, with 4 bases in between. This CDR3 reads CASSLDYTDTQYF. DNA for the CDR3: TGTGCCAGCAGCTTAGACTACACAGATACGCAGTATTTT. The full variable domain, with the rest looked up from reference TRBV7-2 and TRBJ2-3, is GAGVSQSPSNKVTEKGKDVELRCDPISGHTALYWYRQSLGQGLEFLIYFQGNSAPDKSGLPSDRFSAERTGGSVSTLTIQRTQQEDSAVYLCASSLDYTDTQYFGPGTRLTVL.